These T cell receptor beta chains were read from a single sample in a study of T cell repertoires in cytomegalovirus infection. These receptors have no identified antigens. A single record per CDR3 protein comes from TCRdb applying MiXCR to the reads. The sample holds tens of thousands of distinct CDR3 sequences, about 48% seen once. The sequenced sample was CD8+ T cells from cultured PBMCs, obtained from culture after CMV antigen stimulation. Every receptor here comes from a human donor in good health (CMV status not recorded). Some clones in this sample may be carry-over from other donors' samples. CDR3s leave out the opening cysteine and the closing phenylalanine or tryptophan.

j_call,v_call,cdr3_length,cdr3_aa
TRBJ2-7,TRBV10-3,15,AINTNIGDGRSYEQY
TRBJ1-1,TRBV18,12,ASSPFEFNTEAF
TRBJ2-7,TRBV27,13,ASSLAGREAYEQY
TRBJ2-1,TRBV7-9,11,ASSLGHNNEQF
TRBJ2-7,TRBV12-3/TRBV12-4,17,ASSLSGLAGGKGSYEQY
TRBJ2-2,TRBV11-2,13,ASSLGQLNTGELF
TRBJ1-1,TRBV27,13,ASLVVWGSNTEAF
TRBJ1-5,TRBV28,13,ASSLYSLFNQPQH
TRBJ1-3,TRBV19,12,ASSSWGSGNTIY
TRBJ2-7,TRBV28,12,ASGRVGTIDEQY
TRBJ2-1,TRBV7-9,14,ASSLRDRGGYNEQF
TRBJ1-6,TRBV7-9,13,ASSLVQGDNSPLH
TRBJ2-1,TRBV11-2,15,ASSFRRTSGEGNEQF
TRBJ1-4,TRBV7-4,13,ASSQQTGEEEKLF
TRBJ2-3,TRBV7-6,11,ASSSASGREEY
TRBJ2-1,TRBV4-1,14,ASSQVMGDVYNEQF
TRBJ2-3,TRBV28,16,ASSLSRGLAGRADTQY
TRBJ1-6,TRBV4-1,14,ASSHGQGMGNSPLH
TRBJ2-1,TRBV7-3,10,ASSQDQGEQF
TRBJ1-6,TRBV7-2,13,ASSLPGRDNSPLH
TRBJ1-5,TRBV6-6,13,ASSYVRARNQPQH
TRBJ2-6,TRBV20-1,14,SANPVRLSGANVLT
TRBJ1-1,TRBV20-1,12,SAPAQAPNTEAF
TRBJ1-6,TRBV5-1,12,ASSLDPQGSNAV
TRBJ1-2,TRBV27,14,ASSPFGQGIPYGYT
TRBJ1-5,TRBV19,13,ASNTPGQRTQPQH
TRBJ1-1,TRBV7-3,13,ASSPRGREHTEAF
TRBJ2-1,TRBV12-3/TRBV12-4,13,ASSLTSGGWDEQF
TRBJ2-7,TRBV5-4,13,ASSLKRERGHEQY
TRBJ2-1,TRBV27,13,ASRTQSTVDNEQF
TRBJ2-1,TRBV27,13,ASSPRGGRAIEQF
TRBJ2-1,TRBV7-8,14,ASSAWGLAGVDEQF
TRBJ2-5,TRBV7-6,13,ASSLSEASVETQY
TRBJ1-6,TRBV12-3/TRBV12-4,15,ASSSPFSSSYNSPLH
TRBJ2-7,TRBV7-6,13,ASSPSGGEIYEQY
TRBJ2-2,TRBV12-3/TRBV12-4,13,ASSYPGTSTGELF
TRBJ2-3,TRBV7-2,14,ASSYAPGGITDTQY
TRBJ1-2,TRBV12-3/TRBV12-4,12,ASSPTGVLYGYT
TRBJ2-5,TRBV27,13,ASQDRSPFGETQY
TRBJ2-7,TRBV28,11,ATLGTFDYEQY
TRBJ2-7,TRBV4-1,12,ASSPGQGAYEQY
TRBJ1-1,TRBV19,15,ASSILDRGGWNTEAF
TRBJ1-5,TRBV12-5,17,ASGLTDRGGIRSNQPQH
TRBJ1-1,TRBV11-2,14,ASSLEFRVRETEAF
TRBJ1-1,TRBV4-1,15,ASSQERRRGQNTEAF
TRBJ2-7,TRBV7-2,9,ASSVDYEQY
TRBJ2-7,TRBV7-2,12,ASSLVGGIYEQY
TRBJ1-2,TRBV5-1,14,ASSLWTPGANYGYT
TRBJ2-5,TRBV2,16,ASSRRPGLAGVEETQY
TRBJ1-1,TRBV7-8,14,ASSLAAGGRNTEAF